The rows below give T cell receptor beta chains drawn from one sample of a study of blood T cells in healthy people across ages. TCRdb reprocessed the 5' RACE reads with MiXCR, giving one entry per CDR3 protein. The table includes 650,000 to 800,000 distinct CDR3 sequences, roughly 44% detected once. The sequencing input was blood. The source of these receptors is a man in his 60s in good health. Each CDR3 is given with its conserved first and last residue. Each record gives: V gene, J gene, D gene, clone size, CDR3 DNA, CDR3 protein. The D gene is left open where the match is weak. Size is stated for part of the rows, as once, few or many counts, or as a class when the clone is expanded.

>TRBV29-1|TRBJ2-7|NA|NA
TGCAGCGGTGGACAGAGGGGCGAGCAGTACTTC
CSGGQRGEQYF
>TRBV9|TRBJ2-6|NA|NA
TGTGCCAGCAGCGTAGCTCCGGGAACTGAGGCCAACGTCCTGACTTTC
CASSVAPGTEANVLTF
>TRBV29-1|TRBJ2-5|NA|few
TGCAGCGTCGACCCCGGACCAGCCCAAGAGACCCAGTACTTC
CSVDPGPAQETQYF
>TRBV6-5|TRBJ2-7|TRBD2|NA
TGTGCCAGCAGTTACCAGAGACTAGCGGAAGACAATGAGCAGTACTTC
CASSYQRLAEDNEQYF
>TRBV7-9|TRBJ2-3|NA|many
TGTGCCAGCAGCTTAGGGTCGACGGGGGCCCGCACAGATACGCAGTATTTT
CASSLGSTGARTDTQYF
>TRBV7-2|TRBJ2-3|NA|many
TGTGCTGACGCTAGGGCGGGTAGCACAGATACGCAGTATTTT
CADARAGSTDTQYF
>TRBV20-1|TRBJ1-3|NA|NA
TGCAGTGGCCTTTCTGGAAACACCATATATTTT
CSGLSGNTIYF
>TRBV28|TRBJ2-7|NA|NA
TGTGCCAGCAGTTTTGAGTTGGAGGGGGCGCGGGAGCAGTACTTC
CASSFELEGAREQYF
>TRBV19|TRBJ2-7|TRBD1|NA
TGTGCCAGTAGTATTGGGACAGGGGCCGGTCTCTACGAGCAGTACTTC
CASSIGTGAGLYEQYF
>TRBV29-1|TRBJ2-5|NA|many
TGCAGCGTTGGAAAAGAGACCCAGTACTTC
CSVGKETQYF
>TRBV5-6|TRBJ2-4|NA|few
TGTGCCAGCAGCTCGGGACCCCTAGCCAAAAACATTCAGTACTTC
CASSSGPLAKNIQYF
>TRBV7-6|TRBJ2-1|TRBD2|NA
TGTGCCAGCAGGTACGGGACTAGCGACTGGGATGAGCAGTTCTTC
CASRYGTSDWDEQFF
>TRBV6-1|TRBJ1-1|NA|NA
TGTGCGCTCGGACAGTTAGACACTGAAGCTTTCTTT
CALGQLDTEAFF
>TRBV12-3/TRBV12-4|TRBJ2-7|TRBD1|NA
TGTGCCAGCAGGGGACAGGGGGCGGGCGAGCAGTACTTC
CASRGQGAGEQYF